The clone carrying this T cell receptor beta chain has just a few counts. No antigen is known for it. Combining a sample-barcoded 5' primer with a J-beta primer mix, a second PCR ran for roughly 7 to 12 cycles. Each of the samples gave a minimum of 2.5 million paired-end reads that contained CDR3. TCRdb recomputed calls from the 5' RACE reads with MiXCR, one row per CDR3 protein. Of some 900,000 distinct CDR3 sequences listed, around 49% are singletons. The entry originates in a study of blood T cells in healthy people across ages. About the study: When template switching was applied, about one barcoded beta molecule was captured per two T cells. Overall study results and limits: There were more naive CD4+ cells and higher diversity in long-lived donors than in aged donors.

The CDR3 extends over 13 amino acids. The germline V gene has CDR1 SGDLS and CDR2 YYNGEE. The clonotype originates from a man under 40 in good health. The specimen sequenced was blood. The rearrangement joins TRBV9 to TRBJ2-7; a weak D match, TRBD1 (5 bases). The end of the DNA is better explained by TRBJ2-5, so the J call may be wrong. The CDR3 sequence: CASSVGREETQYF. CDR3 bases: TGTGCCAGCAGCGTAGGCAGGGAAGAGACCCAGTACTTC.